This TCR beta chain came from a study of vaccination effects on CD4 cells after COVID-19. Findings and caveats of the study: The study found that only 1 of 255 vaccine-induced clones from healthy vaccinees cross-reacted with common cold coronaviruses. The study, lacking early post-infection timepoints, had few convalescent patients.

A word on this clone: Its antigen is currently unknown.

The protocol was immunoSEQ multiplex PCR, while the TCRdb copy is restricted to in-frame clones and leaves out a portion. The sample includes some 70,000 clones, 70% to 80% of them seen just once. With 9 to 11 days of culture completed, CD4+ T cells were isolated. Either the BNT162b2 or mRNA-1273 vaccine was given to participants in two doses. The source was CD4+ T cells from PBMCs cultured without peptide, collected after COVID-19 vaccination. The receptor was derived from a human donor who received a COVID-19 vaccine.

The CDR3 DNA is TGTGCCAGCAGCTACAGGGTGATCGGAGAGACCCAGTACTTC. Protein sequence: CASSYRVIGETQYF. J is TRBJ2-5 and V is TRBV7-2; the D gene is possibly TRBD1 (6 bases). Trimming removed 4 bases from V and 4 bases from J, with 13 bases in between. CDR1 and CDR2 from the germline V gene are SGHTA and FQGNSA. The CDR3 sequence is 14 residues long.